The 16 T cell receptor beta chains below come from one sample, sequenced in a study of T-cell reconstitution after alpha-beta-depleted transplantation in children. The TCRbeta library incorporated unique molecular identifiers. One entry per CDR3 protein, called by TCRdb with MiXCR from the PCR reads. The sample lists about 640,000 distinct CDR3 sequences; around 16% were seen once. This specimen was PBMCs from the stem cell graft donor, taken from the stem cell graft. The receptor set was obtained from a human donor who donated a stem cell graft to a child with acute myeloid leukemia.

Details on this clonotype: A much larger clonotype is one base distant, so this may be a read error. CDR3 nucleotides: TGCTGTGCTAGTAGGCAGGGCCCCCAGCATTTT. Translation gives CCASRQGPQHF. The chain links TRBV20-1 to TRBJ1-5; a possible D gene is TRBD1 (5 bases). Germline CDR1 reads DFQATT; CDR2 reads SNEGSKA (reference sequence). The CDR3 runs 11 residues.

In its sample, this clonotype was seen many times. The CDR3 region has the DNA TGTGCCAGCAGTTATGTGGCAGGATCTAGGGGAACCCTCCACTTT. Protein product: CASSYVAGSRGTLHF. The chain recombines TRBV6-5 with TRBJ1-6, with D possibly matching TRBD1 (5 bases). V was pared by 3 bases and J by 14 bases, with 20 bases between. Germline values: CDR1 MNHEY, CDR2 SVGAGI. CDR3 size: 15 residues.

The chain uses TRBV6-5 and TRBJ2-2, with D unclear. CDR1 is MNHEY and CDR2 is SVGAGI in the germline V gene. The V and J ends lost 2 bases and 5 bases respectively, with 6 bases between them. The CDR3 runs to 13 residues. CDR3 sequence reads: CASSYEGTGELFF. CDR3 in DNA: TGTGCCAGCAGTTACGAAGGGACCGGGGAGCTGTTTTTT.

This clonotype occurred many times. CDR3 residues: CASTLGDSSTDTQYF. Written as DNA, the CDR3 is TGTGCCAGCACCCTAGGCGACAGTAGCACAGATACGCAGTATTTT. This rearrangement joins TRBV12-3 or TRBV12-4 to TRBJ2-3; maybe TRBD1 (5 bases). V was trimmed by 7 bases and J by 0 bases, leaving 14 bases between them. The CDR3 spans 15 residues.

V is TRBV5-1 and J is TRBJ2-1; the D gene is possibly TRBD1 (5 bases). Germline V gene lookup returns CDR1 SGHRS and CDR2 YFSETQ. V was trimmed by 0 bases and J by 3 bases, leaving 10 bases between them. CDR3 length equals 15 residues. This CDR3 is CASSLEGVYYNEQFF. Here the CDR3 DNA reads TGCGCCAGCAGCTTGGAAGGGGTCTACTACAATGAGCAGTTCTTC.

The chain combines TRBV4-1 with TRBJ2-5, with a tentative D call TRBD2 (7 bases). The CDR3 has 13 amino acids. Germline V CDR1 and CDR2: MGHRA, YSYEKL. The V end was cut by 4 bases, the J end by 5 bases, with 11 bases between. CDR3 residues: CASSRTAGETQYF. The CDR3 nucleotides are TGCGCCAGCAGCCGGACAGCGGGGGAGACCCAGTACTTC.

With regard to this clonotype: A much larger clone sits a single nucleotide away, making a read error possible. V is TRBV9 and J is TRBJ1-1; D remains unclear. The CDR3 is 14 residues long. The germline V and J ends were trimmed by 0 bases and 0 bases, with 6 bases remaining between them. The germline V gene has CDR1 SGDLS and CDR2 YYNGEE. Here the CDR3 DNA reads TGTGCCAGCAGCGTAGGGACCGTGAACACTGAAGCTTTCTTT. This codes for CASSVGTVNTEAFF.

There are many counts of this clonotype. The rearrangement joins TRBV7-7 to TRBJ2-5; D is uncertain. Germline assignment: CDR1 SSHAT and CDR2 FNYEAQ (reference sequence). The CDR3 covers 13 residues. Trimming cost V 0 bases and J 3 bases, with 5 bases left between them. The CDR3 nucleotides read TGTGCCAGCAGCTTAGCGGAGAAAGAGACCCAGTACTTC. Translation gives CASSLAEKETQYF.

The chain joins TRBV4-3 to TRBJ1-3, with D unresolved. Trimming took off 0 bases at V and 0 bases at J, with 12 bases between the two ends. The CDR3 runs 17 residues. The germline CDR1 and CDR2 sequences are LGHNA and YSLEER. CDR3: CASSQDPWQTSGNTIYF. The CDR3 DNA reads as TGCGCCAGCAGCCAAGATCCATGGCAGACCTCTGGAAACACCATATATTTT.

The chain combines TRBV28 with TRBJ2-5; maybe TRBD2 (6 bases). The CDR3 covers 16 residues. V lost 5 bases and J 5 bases, leaving 21 bases between the germline ends. CDR1 is MDHEN and CDR2 is SYDVKM in the germline V gene. The CDR3 sequence: CASSPQLARGLETQYF. DNA for the CDR3: TGTGCCAGCAGTCCACAACTAGCTCGGGGGTTGGAGACCCAGTACTTC.

This clonotype was seen many times. This chain links TRBV20-1 with TRBJ2-1; TRBD2 agrees at 8 bases. The CDR3 loop spans 12 amino acids. Unmatched junction bases numbered 5, after V lost 3 bases and J lost 10 bases. Germline assignment: CDR1 DFQATT and CDR2 SNEGSKA (reference sequence). In DNA form, the CDR3 reads TGCAGTGCTAGCGGGGGGGCCCGGGAGCAGTTCTTC. It is translated as CSASGGAREQFF.

The chain couples TRBV20-1 to TRBJ2-3, with 11 bases lining up with TRBD2. The CDR3 spans 18 residues. Germline loops: CDR1 DFQATT, CDR2 SNEGSKA (reference sequence). V shed 0 bases, J shed 3 bases, and the junction held 11 bases outside the gene matches. The CDR3 DNA is TGCAGTGCTAGAGATTATTGGCTGACTAGCGGGGAAACAGATACGCAGTATTTT. It encodes CSARDYWLTSGETDTQYF.

In its sample, this clonotype was seen many times. The chain is built from TRBV20-1 and TRBJ2-7; D is ambiguous. Between the trimmed V and J ends, which lost 0 bases and 1 base, there was a span of 7 bases. CDR3 length equals 13 residues. CDR1 is DFQATT, CDR2 SNEGSKA, per germline (reference sequence). CDR3 sequence reads: CSARDESSYEQYF. The CDR3 DNA reads as TGCAGTGCTAGAGATGAGTCATCCTACGAGCAGTACTTC.

This clonotype was counted at least ten times. J is TRBJ2-2 and V is TRBV20-1; D gene ambiguous. The CDR3 length is 15 residues. The V end was cut by 5 bases, the J end by 5 bases, with 18 bases between. Germline values: CDR1 DFQATT, CDR2 SNEGSKA (reference sequence). CDR3 protein: CSASGRSKGTGELFF. The CDR3 nucleotides are TGCAGTGCTTCTGGACGCTCTAAAGGGACCGGGGAGCTGTTTTTT.

In its sample, this clonotype was seen many times. The V gene is TRBV27, the J gene TRBJ2-5, with D tentatively TRBD2 (6 bases). Germline CDR1 is MNHEY and CDR2 is SMNVEV (reference sequence). The CDR3 runs to 14 residues. V lost 4 bases and J lost 5, with 14 bases in between. The CDR3: CASSSARGTETQYF. The CDR3 coding sequence is TGTGCCAGCAGTTCGGCCCGCGGGACGGAGACCCAGTACTTC.

In its sample, this clonotype was seen a few times. The CDR3 coding sequence is TGTGCCAGCACTCGACTTACCAACACAGATACGCAGTATTTT. This sequence encodes CASTRLTNTDTQYF. J is TRBJ2-3 and V is TRBV6-1, with D hard to call. CDR1 and CDR2 (germline): MNHNS, SASEGT. The CDR3 is 14 residues long. With 7 bases removed from V and 2 bases from J, the gap between germline ends came to 13 bases.